This entry lists 22 T cell receptor beta chains sequenced from one sample in a study of blood T cells in healthy people across ages. Sample-barcoded 5' priming and a J-beta primer mix drove a second PCR of 7 to 11 cycles. Via MiXCR, TCRdb re-called the 5' RACE reads, giving one row per CDR3 protein. Altogether 600,000 to 850,000 distinct CDR3 sequences are present, approximately 39% being singletons, with the ten largest covering about 20%. The sample taken for sequencing was blood. The receptor set was obtained from a woman in her fifties or sixties in good health.

V is TRBV9 and J is TRBJ2-1; 7 nucleotides line up with TRBD2. Germline CDR1 and CDR2: SGDLS and YYNGEE. The trim removed 7 bases at V and 0 bases at J, leaving 4 bases unmatched. CDR3 length equals 14 residues. CDR3 protein: CASARESSYNEQFF. The CDR3 nucleotides read TGTGCCAGCGCGCGGGAGAGCTCCTACAATGAGCAGTTCTTC.

The V and J genes are TRBV25-1 and TRBJ2-7; TRBD1 agrees at 12 bases. Matching the DNA end better, TRBJ2-5 makes the J call doubtful. The CDR3 has 16 amino acids. Germline loops: CDR1 MGHDK, CDR2 SYGVNS. The CDR3 here is CASSSSGTGGRETQYF. CDR3 bases: TGTGCCAGCAGTTCCTCGGGGACAGGGGGCAGAGAGACCCAGTACTTC.

V is TRBV7-6 and J is TRBJ1-5; maybe TRBD1 (6 bases). Germline CDR1 is SGHVS and CDR2 is FNYEAQ. CDR3 length equals 17 residues. Trimming took off 5 bases at V and 0 bases at J, with 17 bases between the two ends. The CDR3 coding sequence is TGTGCCAGCAGCCTAGGAGGGGGGGAGCATAGCAATCAGCCCCAGCATTTT. Encoded protein: CASSLGGGEHSNQPQHF.

The chain is built from TRBV14 and TRBJ1-2; a possible D gene is TRBD1 (6 bases). Germline lookup yields CDR1 SGHDN and CDR2 FVKESK. The CDR3 contains 16 residues. Trimming left V 3 bases short and J 5 bases short, with 19 bases between. The CDR3 coding sequence is TGTGCCAGCAGCCACGCCTCTGTGGGGGCCCGGTATGGCTACACCTTC. It yields the protein CASSHASVGARYGYTF. Drawing the rest from reference TRBV14 and TRBJ1-2, the complete variable domain is EAGVTQFPSHSVIEKGQTVTLRCDPISGHDNLYWYRRVMGKEIKFLLHFVKESKQDESGMPNNRFLAERTGGTYSTLKVQPAELEDSGVYFCASSHASVGARYGYTFGSGTRLTVV.

The rearrangement uses TRBV9 and TRBJ2-5; 10 nucleotides match TRBD1. The CDR3 totals 14 residues. With V trimmed by 2 bases and J by 5 bases, 3 bases remained unmatched. Germline values: CDR1 SGDLS, CDR2 YYNGEE. CDR3 sequence (DNA): TGTGCCAGCAGCGTGGACAGGGGGGCGGAGACCCAGTACTTC. It codes for CASSVDRGAETQYF.

The CDR3 spells CSVEVFGYEQYF. CDR3 sequence (DNA): TGCAGCGTTGAAGTTTTCGGCTACGAGCAGTACTTC. The chain links TRBV29-1 to TRBJ2-7, with D hard to call. Germline V lookup: CDR1 SQVTM, CDR2 ANQGSEA. Trimming took off 1 base at V and 3 bases at J, with 7 bases between the two ends. The CDR3 has 12 residues.

Here the CDR3 DNA reads TGTGCCAGCAGGCAGGGACAGGGCAGCTCCTACAATGAGCAGTTCTTC. This codes for CASRQGQGSSYNEQFF. The chain has TRBV7-9 and TRBJ2-1; 9 bases fit TRBD1. The CDR3 runs 16 residues. V gave up 6 bases and J gave up 0 bases; unmatched junction bases: 6. Germline lookup yields CDR1 SEHNR and CDR2 FQNEAQ (reference sequence).

This clonotype was observed a few times. This chain joins TRBV5-1 and TRBJ2-7, with D tentatively TRBD1 (5 bases). CDR1 is SGHRS and CDR2 is YFSETQ in the germline V gene. The CDR3 runs to 16 residues. The V end was cut by 4 bases, the J end by 3 bases, with 20 bases between. The CDR3 DNA reads TGCGCCAGCAGCCATGAATCGGACGACAGAAACTACGAGCAGTACTTC. Translation gives CASSHESDDRNYEQYF.

There are a few counts of this clonotype. The CDR3 loop is CASSVASNYGYTF. The CDR3, as DNA: TGTGCCAGCAGCGTTGCCAGCAACTATGGCTACACCTTC. The V gene is TRBV27, the J gene TRBJ1-2; D uncertain. This CDR3 is 13 amino acids long. V was trimmed by 6 bases and J by 2 bases, leaving 10 bases between them. Germline loops: CDR1 MNHEY, CDR2 SMNVEV (reference sequence).

The chain is built from TRBV7-6 and TRBJ2-1, with D possibly being TRBD1 or TRBD2 (6 bases each). CDR3 length equals 15 residues. Per the germline V gene, CDR1 is SGHVS and CDR2 is FNYEAQ. V lost 5 bases to trimming and J lost 6 bases, with 17 bases between them. CDR3 DNA: TGTGCCAGCAGCATGCGGAGGGGGGCCTTCAATGAGCAGTTCTTC. Amino acid sequence: CASSMRRGAFNEQFF.

The chain uses TRBV2 and TRBJ1-1, with no clear D. V was pared by 11 bases and J by 1 base, with 17 bases between. The germline V gene encodes CDR1 SNHLY and CDR2 FYNNEI. The CDR3 contains 14 residues. The CDR3 protein is CAEPRGAGNTEAFF. The DNA for the CDR3 is TGTGCCGAACCCCGGGGTGCGGGGAACACTGAAGCTTTCTTT.

The CDR3 DNA sequence: TGTGCCAGCAGCTTAGGAGGGGGACGGGTGTCCGGGGAGCTGTTTTTT. Translating it yields CASSLGGGRVSGELFF. The rearrangement joins TRBV7-2 to TRBJ2-2; tentative D call: TRBD1 (6 bases). The CDR3 consists of 16 residues. Germline V gene sequence: CDR1 SGHTA, CDR2 FQGNSA. V dropped 1 base and J dropped 6 bases, with 15 bases sitting between them.

This clonotype occurred once. The rearrangement uses TRBV5-6 and TRBJ2-7; 7 bases are shared with TRBD1. The V gene's germline CDR1 is SGHDT and CDR2 YYEEEE. The CDR3 runs to 14 residues. Losses at the gene ends were 4 bases for V and 2 bases for J; bases not matched to a gene: 6. CDR3: CASSLLGGPYEQYF. The CDR3 DNA reads TGTGCCAGCAGCCTCTTAGGGGGCCCCTACGAGCAGTACTTC. Drawing the rest from reference TRBV5-6 and TRBJ2-7, the complete variable domain is DAGVTQSPTHLIKTRGQQVTLRCSPKSGHDTVSWYQQALGQGPQFIFQYYEEEERQRGNFPDRFSGHQFPNYSSELNVNALLLGDSALYLCASSLLGGPYEQYFGPGTRLTVT.

The chain employs TRBV6-5 and TRBJ2-5, with D possibly being TRBD2 (5 bases). This CDR3 is 14 amino acids long. CDR1 is MNHEY, CDR2 SVGAGI, per germline. Deletions cut 2 bases from V and 0 bases from J, with 7 bases between. The DNA for the CDR3 is TGTGCCAGCAGTTACGCGAGGGACCAAGAGACCCAGTACTTC. Its protein product is CASSYARDQETQYF.

There are a few counts of this clonotype. V is TRBV25-1 and J is TRBJ1-2; D is possibly TRBD1 (6 bases). The CDR3 has 13 amino acids. V was pared by 5 bases and J by 4 bases, with 11 bases between. Germline CDR1 and CDR2: MGHDK and SYGVNS. The CDR3 is CASSKGHSYGYTF. The CDR3 DNA is TGTGCCAGCAGTAAGGGACATAGCTATGGCTACACCTTC.

The J gene is TRBJ2-6, the V gene TRBV27; TRBD1 matches 7 bases. The ends lost 5 bases at V and 2 bases at J; junction bases unmatched: 12. The CDR3 length is 18 residues. Looked up from germline, CDR1 is MNHEY and CDR2 is SMNVEV (reference sequence). In nucleotides, the CDR3 is TGTGCCAGCAGTCCAAGACAGGGAAGGAACGCTGGGGCCAACGTCCTGACTTTC. It translates to CASSPRQGRNAGANVLTF.

This rearrangement joins TRBV5-6 to TRBJ2-4, with 8 positions matching TRBD2. This CDR3 region has 13 residues. Germline lookup yields CDR1 SGHDT and CDR2 YYEEEE. V shed 3 bases, J shed 9 bases, and the junction held 5 bases outside the gene matches. In nucleotides, the CDR3 is TGTGCCAGCAGCTGTCCAGGGACTAGCATTCAGTACTTC. Translation: CASSCPGTSIQYF.

The genes are TRBV20-1 and TRBJ2-3, with D perhaps TRBD2 (6 bases). Trimming cost V 0 bases and J 0 bases, with 10 bases left between them. Germline-derived CDR1 and CDR2 are DFQATT and SNEGSKA (reference sequence). The CDR3 spans 15 residues. The CDR3 sequence: CSARDMDYSTDTQYF. The CDR3, as DNA: TGCAGTGCTAGAGACATGGACTACAGCACAGATACGCAGTATTTT.

V and J are TRBV7-9 and TRBJ2-1, with D possibly matching TRBD2 (5 bases). V lost 1 base and J lost 7, with 11 bases in between. The CDR3 is 14 residues long. Germline CDR1 is SEHNR and CDR2 is FQNEAQ (reference sequence). The CDR3 DNA follows: TGTGCCAGCAGCTTAGAGTCTAGCTTAAATGAGCAGTTCTTC. This codes for CASSLESSLNEQFF.

In this sample, this clonotype turned up a few times. The V gene is TRBV20-1, the J gene TRBJ2-3; D is tentatively TRBD1 or TRBD2 (5 bases each). Germline-derived CDR1 and CDR2 are DFQATT and SNEGSKA (reference sequence). Trimming cost V 1 base and J 0 bases, with 11 bases left between them. The length of the CDR3 is 15 residues. DNA for the CDR3: TGCAGTGCTAGAGTTTTCGGGGCTAGCACAGATACGCAGTATTTT. Its translation is CSARVFGASTDTQYF.

The V and J genes are TRBV7-2 and TRBJ1-5; no definite D call. Deletions cut 5 bases from V and 0 bases from J, with 5 bases between. Germline V gene sequence: CDR1 SGHTA, CDR2 FQGNSA. This CDR3 has 13 amino acids. The DNA of the CDR3 is TGTGCCAGCAGCCAATATAGCAATCAGCCCCAGCATTTT. Its protein product is CASSQYSNQPQHF.

This clonotype has only one observation. In nucleotides, the CDR3 is TGTGCCAGCTCACCAAGTTCCCAGGCCAACACAGATACGCAGTATTTT. This translates into CASSPSSQANTDTQYF. This chain joins TRBV18 and TRBJ2-3; D unresolved. The CDR3 covers 16 residues. The germline V and J ends were trimmed by 2 bases and 2 bases, with 14 bases remaining between them. Germline lookup yields CDR1 KGHSH and CDR2 LQKENI.